Below are 14 T cell receptor beta chains sequenced from a single sample in a study of blood T cell repertoires in COVID-19 (dated by TCRdb to 2018 to 2021). Libraries were constructed by the immunoSEQ multiplex PCR assay. As stored in TCRdb, this immuneACCESS dataset retains in-frame rearrangements with V and J assigned. A fraction of the clones does not appear; measured against another copy, unresolved V genes explain less than half of the discrepancy, and the remainder lacks a known reason. In all, the sample holds 150,000 to 200,000 clones, and around 85% of those were seen once. Roughly 8% of the sample is held by the ten biggest clonotypes. What was sequenced was peripheral blood. The receptors derive from a man aged 55-75 years with acute or convalescent COVID-19.

CDR3 coding DNA: TGTGCCAGCGGGGAACTAGCGGGCAGCACAGATACGCAGTATTTT. Protein sequence: CASGELAGSTDTQYF. V gene TRBV7-6 combines with J gene TRBJ2-3; 9 bases fit TRBD2. Trimming cost V 8 bases and J 0 bases; bases outside gene matches: 6. Germline V gene lookup returns CDR1 SGHVS and CDR2 FNYEAQ. CDR3 length: 15 residues.

This sequence joins TRBV28 and TRBJ2-2; 10 nucleotides line up with TRBD2. This CDR3 is 22 amino acids long. Trimming removed 4 bases from V and 2 bases from J; junction bases left unmatched: 22. The germline gives CDR1 MDHEN, CDR2 SYDVKM. The CDR3 DNA follows: TGTGCCAGCAGTTATACAGCGGGAGGGCACCCCTCAAAGAGGCGTAACACCGGGGAGCTGTTTTTT. Amino acid sequence: CASSYTAGGHPSKRRNTGELFF.

V is TRBV6-5 and J is TRBJ2-3, with D perhaps TRBD1 (6 bases). The CDR3 is made up of 15 amino acids. Trimming took off 7 bases at V and 4 bases at J, with 18 bases between the two ends. The germline gives CDR1 MNHEY, CDR2 SVGAGI. This CDR3 reads CASMERGIGADTQYF. CDR3 DNA: TGTGCCAGCATGGAGAGGGGGATAGGGGCAGATACGCAGTATTTT.

The CDR3 DNA reads TGTGCCAGCAGCAAACTCCACTCTCCGGGACACAAAAGCTCTGGGGCCAACGTCCTGACTTTC. Translated, it gives CASSKLHSPGHKSSGANVLTF. V usage is TRBV21-1 and J usage is TRBJ2-6; the D segment call TRBD1 is taken from the table without a DNA check. TRBV21-1 is labeled a pseudogene. There are 21 residues in the CDR3.

The J gene is TRBJ1-6, the V gene TRBV2; D remains unclear. V was shortened by 2 bases and J by 18 bases, with 20 bases between the two germline ends. The CDR3 has 14 amino acids. Germline loops: CDR1 SNHLY, CDR2 FYNNEI. CDR3 protein: CASSESIRGDRDHF. CDR3 nucleotides: TGTGCCAGCAGTGAAAGTATAAGAGGAGACCGGGACCACTTT.

This clone turned up a few times. V usage is TRBV29-1 and J usage is TRBJ1-6; 8 bases align to TRBD1. Per the germline V gene, CDR1 is SQVTM and CDR2 is ANQGSEA. The CDR3 consists of 13 residues. Losses at the gene ends were 6 bases for V and 7 bases for J; bases not matched to a gene: 5. The CDR3 region is CSVLQGENSPLHF. The CDR3 DNA sequence: TGCAGCGTACTACAGGGGGAAAATTCACCCCTCCACTTT.

The V gene is TRBV30, the J gene TRBJ1-6; 9 bases are a match to TRBD1. The CDR3 is made up of 16 amino acids. Trimming removed 0 bases from V and 5 bases from J; junction bases left unmatched: 5. Germline values: CDR1 GTSNPN, CDR2 SVGIG (reference sequence). The CDR3: CAWSVRGQGNNSPLHF. The CDR3 bases are TGTGCCTGGAGTGTACGGGGACAGGGCAATAATTCACCCCTCCACTTT.

The chain has TRBV6-1 and TRBJ1-2; 8 nucleotides align to TRBD1. Trimming removed 2 bases from V and 6 bases from J; junction bases left unmatched: 14. The CDR3 is made up of 17 amino acids. Germline V CDR1 and CDR2: MNHNS, SASEGT. The CDR3 sequence is CASSEWAGGGNFDGYTF. The CDR3 coding sequence is TGTGCCAGCAGTGAATGGGCAGGGGGCGGAAATTTCGATGGCTACACCTTC.

The chain is built from TRBV11-2 and TRBJ2-7; 9 bases line up with TRBD2. J was trimmed by 6 bases and V by 3 bases; bases with no gene match: 12. The CDR3 is 16 amino acids. Germline lookup yields CDR1 SGHAT and CDR2 FQNNGV. CDR3: CASSFPWGLATGEQYF. CDR3 in DNA: TGTGCCAGCAGCTTCCCTTGGGGACTAGCCACCGGCGAGCAGTACTTC. The full variable domain, in which reference TRBV11-2 and TRBJ2-7 provide the parts outside the CDR3, is EAGVAQSPRYKIIEKRQSVAFWCNPISGHATLYWYQQILGQGPKLLIQFQNNGVVDDSQLPKDRFSAERLKGVDSTLKIQPAKLEDSAVYLCASSFPWGLATGEQYFGPGTRLTVT.

The chain's CDR3 is CASRGTGDYNSPLHF. The CDR3, as DNA: TGTGCCAGCAGAGGGACAGGAGATTATAATTCACCCCTCCACTTT. The chain combines TRBV2 with TRBJ1-6; TRBD1 matches at 8 bases. V shed 6 bases and J 4 bases; nucleotides not matched to a gene: 5. CDR1 and CDR2 from the germline V gene are SNHLY and FYNNEI. This CDR3 has 15 amino acids.

The rearrangement uses TRBV20-1 and TRBJ2-5; 8 nucleotides agree with TRBD1. CDR1 is DFQATT and CDR2 is SNEGSKA in the germline V gene (reference sequence). CDR3 length equals 11 residues. CDR3 amino acids: CSGDRQETQYF. CDR3 nucleotide sequence: TGCAGCGGGGACAGGCAAGAGACCCAGTACTTC.

A note on this clone: This sample includes further DNA sequences coding for the same CDR3. V and J are TRBV11-3 and TRBJ2-3; tentatively, D is TRBD1 (5 bases). Looked up from germline, CDR1 is SGHNT and CDR2 is YENEEA. This CDR3 comprises 14 residues. Trimming took off 1 base at V and 0 bases at J, with 5 bases between the two ends. The CDR3 DNA reads as TGTGCCAGCAGCTTAGGGGGCAGCACAGATACGCAGTATTTT. Translation gives CASSLGGSTDTQYF.

In this sample, this clone turned up once. The sample carries other DNA sequences with the same CDR3. This chain links TRBV5-1 with TRBJ2-7; D unclear. Germline loops: CDR1 SGHRS, CDR2 YFSETQ. Trimming took off 0 bases at V and 2 bases at J, with 9 bases between the two ends. The CDR3 runs 14 residues. CDR3 nucleotides: TGCGCCAGCAGCTTGGCCGCAGGCCCCTACGAGCAGTACTTC. It translates to CASSLAAGPYEQYF.

The chain employs TRBV6-5 and TRBJ1-5, with TRBD1 as a possible D gene (6 bases). The germline V gene encodes CDR1 MNHEY and CDR2 SVGAGI. This CDR3 is built from 13 residues. V dropped 6 bases and J dropped 3 bases, with 9 bases sitting between them. This CDR3 is CASSTGFNQPQHF. The DNA for the CDR3 is TGTGCCAGCAGCACAGGGTTCAATCAGCCCCAGCATTTT.